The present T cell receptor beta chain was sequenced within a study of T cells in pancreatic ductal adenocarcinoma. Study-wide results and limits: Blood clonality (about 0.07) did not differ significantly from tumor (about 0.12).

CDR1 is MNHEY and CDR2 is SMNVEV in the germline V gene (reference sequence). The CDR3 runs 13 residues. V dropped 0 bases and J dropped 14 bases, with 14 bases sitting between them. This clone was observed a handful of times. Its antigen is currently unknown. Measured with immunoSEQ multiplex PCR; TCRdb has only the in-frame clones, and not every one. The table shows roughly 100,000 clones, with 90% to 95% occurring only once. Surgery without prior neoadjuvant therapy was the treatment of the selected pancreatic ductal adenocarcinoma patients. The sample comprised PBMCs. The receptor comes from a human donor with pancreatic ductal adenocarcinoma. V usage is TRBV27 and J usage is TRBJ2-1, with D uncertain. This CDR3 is CASSLSRVEREFF. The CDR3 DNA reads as TGTGCCAGCAGTTTATCGAGAGTTGAGAGAGAGTTCTTC.